This T cell receptor (beta chain) was sequenced for a study of T cell changes during pregnancy in multiple sclerosis. This CDR3 contains 13 residues. Germline-derived CDR1 and CDR2 are MDHEN and SYDVKM. Between the trimmed V and J ends, which lost 5 bases and 6 bases, there was a span of 10 bases. Profiling relied on immunoSEQ multiplex PCR, and the TCRdb table lists in-frame clones only, not all of them. This table holds over 20,000 clones, about 90% found once. This sequence was found in a female donor with multiple sclerosis, enrolled in a pregnancy study. The sequencing here drew on CD8+ T cells from peripheral blood mononuclear cells, taken after pregnancy. The chain is built from TRBV28 and TRBJ2-2, with D possibly matching TRBD1 (6 bases). The CDR3 loop reads CASSGRGAGELFF. In DNA form, the CDR3 reads TGTGCCAGCAGTGGCAGGGGAGCCGGGGAGCTGTTTTTT.